One and the same sample provided the 27 T cell receptor beta chains below, sequenced in a study of technical replicates of blood from several donors. Some clones are missing from TCRdb's copy, which holds only in-frame ones; the method was immunoSEQ multiplex PCR. The data hold about 74,000 clones, with approximately 78% observed a single time. The source material was PBMCs. The receptors were sampled from a human donor in good health. Some clones in this sample may be carry-over from other donors' samples.

The chain links TRBV11-3 to TRBJ1-1, with D possibly matching TRBD1 (6 bases). Between the trimmed V and J ends, which lost 5 bases and 4 bases, there was a span of 17 bases. Germline-derived CDR1 and CDR2 are SGHNT and YENEEA. The CDR3 covers 15 residues. CDR3 in amino acids: CASSPGGAGVTEAFF. In DNA, the CDR3 is TGTGCCAGCAGCCCGGGGGGGGCCGGTGTCACTGAAGCTTTCTTT.

The J gene is TRBJ1-5, the V gene TRBV5-1; tentatively, D is TRBD1 (5 bases). The CDR3 runs 15 residues. Germline-derived CDR1 and CDR2 are SGHRS and YFSETQ. Trimming left V 3 bases short and J 7 bases short, with 17 bases between. The CDR3 DNA reads TGCGCCAGCAGCTGGGGGGGGGATCAAGGACAGCCCCAGCATTTT. Amino acid sequence: CASSWGGDQGQPQHF.

This clone occurred a few times. The CDR3 sequence: CASSNNLRQGSGYTF. In DNA form, the CDR3 reads TGTGCCAGCAGTAATAATCTTAGACAGGGCAGTGGCTACACCTTC. V and J are TRBV2 and TRBJ1-2, with TRBD1 matching over 7 bases. The CDR3 runs to 15 residues. Looked up from germline, CDR1 is SNHLY and CDR2 is FYNNEI. V lost 5 bases and J lost 7; bases outside the gene matches: 13.

This chain links TRBV7-8 with TRBJ2-2, with 7 nucleotides matching TRBD1. The length of the CDR3 is 18 residues. Germline CDR1 SGHVS, CDR2 FQNEAQ. V dropped 4 bases and J dropped 7; count of bases not matched to a gene: 18. The CDR3 spells CASSSRAMDRTWIGELFF. In nucleotides, the CDR3 is TGTGCCAGCAGCTCCAGAGCAATGGACAGGACGTGGATCGGGGAGCTGTTTTTT.

CDR3 coding DNA: TGTGCCAGCAGTGAAGTTGGGGACAGGTCTGGAAACACCATATATTTT. Translation gives CASSEVGDRSGNTIYF. V and J are TRBV6-1 and TRBJ1-3; TRBD1 matches 8 bases. Trimming took 1 base from V and 1 from J; bases not matched to a gene: 3. The length of the CDR3 is 16 residues. The germline gives CDR1 MNHNS, CDR2 SASEGT.

The rearrangement uses TRBV5-1 and TRBJ1-2; maybe TRBD1 (6 bases). V was shortened by 3 bases and J by 1 base, with 16 bases between the two germline ends. Germline lookup yields CDR1 SGHRS and CDR2 YFSETQ. CDR3 length: 16 residues. CDR3 loop: CASSSNQGRGNYGYTF. CDR3 nucleotide sequence: TGCGCCAGCAGCTCCAATCAGGGCAGGGGTAACTATGGCTACACCTTC.

This clone was detected a few times. Other nucleotide sequences in the sample specify the same CDR3. The chain is built from TRBV7-9 and TRBJ2-7; no definite D call. Trimming removed 5 bases from V and 1 base from J, with 3 bases in between. Germline V gene sequence: CDR1 SEHNR, CDR2 FQNEAQ (reference sequence). There are 11 residues in the CDR3. The CDR3 coding sequence is TGTGCCAGCAGCCCTTCCTACGAGCAGTACTTC. The encoded protein is CASSPSYEQYF.

The J gene is TRBJ1-2, the V gene TRBV30; D uncertain. V was shortened by 2 bases and J by 0 bases, with 10 bases between the two germline ends. Germline lookup yields CDR1 GTSNPN and CDR2 SVGIG (reference sequence). The length of the CDR3 is 14 residues. Written as DNA, the CDR3 is TGTGCCTGGAGTTCGGAACGGGCTAACTATGGCTACACCTTC. Protein sequence: CAWSSERANYGYTF.

This clone was counted a single time. CDR3 residues: CASSPPGSPEQYF. CDR3 coding DNA: TGTGCCAGCTCACCACCTGGCTCCCCCGAGCAGTACTTC. This chain uses TRBV18 with TRBJ2-7; D gene unclear. The V and J ends lost 0 bases and 6 bases respectively, with 9 bases between them. This CDR3 contains 13 residues. Germline assignment: CDR1 KGHSH and CDR2 LQKENI.

This chain links TRBV12-5 with TRBJ2-1; 8 bases are shared with TRBD1. CDR3 length: 16 amino acids. After removal of 0 bases from V and 6 bases from J, the junction contained 7 bases not matched to a gene. Germline V CDR1 and CDR2: LGHNT, FRNRAP. The CDR3 coding sequence is TGTGCTAGTGGTTTGGTACTAGGACAGGGAGGCAATGAGCAGTTCTTC. This translates into CASGLVLGQGGNEQFF.

V gene TRBV12-5 combines with J gene TRBJ2-1, with D perhaps TRBD2 (5 bases). Trimming stripped 6 bases from V and 9 bases from J, with 9 bases between. CDR1 and CDR2 from the germline V gene are LGHNT and FRNRAP. The CDR3 extends over 11 amino acids. The CDR3 region has the DNA TGTGCTAGTGGCGGGGTAGGTGAGCAGTTCTTC. This encodes CASGGVGEQFF.

This clone was observed a handful of times. The chain employs TRBV15 and TRBJ1-6; perhaps TRBD1 as D (6 bases). The CDR3 is 17 amino acids. The germline V gene has CDR1 LNHNV and CDR2 YYDKDF (reference sequence). The ends were cut back, 5 bases at V and 4 bases at J, with 18 bases in the middle. The CDR3 nucleotides read TGTGCCACCAGCGAGCTACAGGGAGTCTATTATAATTCACCCCTCCACTTT. Translation: CATSELQGVYYNSPLHF.

The gene calls are TRBV28 and TRBJ1-2; possible D gene TRBD1, 6 bases. The V end was cut by 7 bases, the J end by 3 bases, with 21 bases between. This CDR3 spans 16 amino acids. Germline values: CDR1 MDHEN, CDR2 SYDVKM. CDR3 region: CASNVHRPNRDYGYTF. In nucleotides, the CDR3 is TGTGCCAGCAACGTCCATCGACCTAACAGGGACTATGGCTACACCTTC.

The chain employs TRBV7-2 and TRBJ2-4, with 12 nucleotides matching TRBD2. Trimming removed 4 bases from V and 9 bases from J; junction bases left unmatched: 10. The CDR3 covers 16 residues. Germline V gene data show CDR1 as SGHTA and CDR2 as FQGNSA. The DNA for the CDR3 is TGTGCCAGCAGCTCAGTCCTAGCGGGGGGGCGGGGCATTCAGTACTTC. Translating gives CASSSVLAGGRGIQYF. Based on the CDR3 plus reference TRBV7-2 and TRBJ2-4, the full variable domain is GAGVSQSPSNKVTEKGKDVELRCDPISGHTALYWYRQSLGQGLEFLIYFQGNSAPDKSGLPSDRFSAERTGGSVSTLTIQRTQQEDSAVYLCASSSVLAGGRGIQYFGAGTRLSVL.

This chain links TRBV30 with TRBJ1-2, with 10 nucleotides matching TRBD1. J was trimmed by 8 bases and V by 2 bases; bases with no gene match: 11. CDR3 length equals 15 residues. From germline, CDR1 is GTSNPN and CDR2 SVGIG (reference sequence). The CDR3 DNA reads as TGTGCCTGGAGTCCCCTCTGGACAGGGGGTAACGGCTACACCTTC. It yields the protein CAWSPLWTGGNGYTF.

V gene TRBV7-2 combines with J gene TRBJ1-5, with 7 bases lining up with TRBD1. The CDR3 runs to 16 residues. V trimming: 1 base; J trimming: 2 bases; junction bases outside the gene matches: 5. Germline CDR1 SGHTA, CDR2 FQGNSA. The CDR3 DNA sequence: TGTGCCAGCAGCTTAGTAGGGGGCAAGGGCAATCAGCCCCAGCATTTT. Its protein is CASSLVGGKGNQPQHF.

In its sample, this clone was seen once. The J gene is TRBJ2-3, the V gene TRBV10-3; D not resolved. Germline CDR1 ENHRY, CDR2 SYGVKD. V lost 10 bases and J 0 bases, leaving 14 bases between the germline ends. This CDR3 region has 14 residues. For the CDR3, the DNA is TGTGCCACCCGGTCAGGCGAAAGCACAGATACGCAGTATTTT. Its translation: CATRSGESTDTQYF.

This chain connects TRBV5-6 to TRBJ2-5; D gene ambiguous. V was shortened by 4 bases and J by 6 bases, with 10 bases between the two germline ends. This CDR3 region has 12 residues. The germline gives CDR1 SGHDT, CDR2 YYEEEE. CDR3 in amino acids: CASSESSQTQYF. In DNA form, the CDR3 reads TGTGCCAGCAGCGAATCCAGTCAGACCCAGTACTTC.

The V gene is TRBV5-1, the J gene TRBJ2-5, with D possibly TRBD1 on 6 matching bases. CDR3 length: 14 amino acids. Deletions cut 4 bases from V and 4 bases from J, with 14 bases between. Per germline, CDR1 SGHRS and CDR2 YFSETQ. CDR3 bases: TGCGCCAGCAGCCACGGGACATGGTTAGAGACCCAGTACTTC. It codes for CASSHGTWLETQYF.

This clone was counted only a few times. V is TRBV5-5 and J is TRBJ2-7, with 9 bases that match TRBD2. J lost 6 bases, V lost 3 bases, and 7 bases had no gene match. Looked up from germline, CDR1 is SGHKS and CDR2 is YYEKEE (reference sequence). CDR3 length equals 14 residues. The CDR3, as DNA: TGTGCCAGCAGCTGGTCTAGCGGGAAGGTCGAGCAGTACTTC. This sequence encodes CASSWSSGKVEQYF.

This clone has just one count. The chain links TRBV30 to TRBJ2-5; 8 bases line up with TRBD2. This CDR3 spans 14 amino acids. Germline V gives CDR1 GTSNPN, CDR2 SVGIG (reference sequence). The ends lost 0 bases at V and 4 bases at J; junction bases unmatched: 4. The DNA of the CDR3 is TGTGCCTGGAGTGTCCTAGCGGGTGTAGAGACCCAGTACTTC. Residues: CAWSVLAGVETQYF.

This clone showed up just once. V and J are TRBV19 and TRBJ1-5; TRBD1 aligns across 7 bases. CDR1 and CDR2 (germline): LNHDA, SQIVND (reference sequence). This CDR3 is built from 15 residues. The ends lost 5 bases at V and 0 bases at J; junction bases unmatched: 4. The CDR3 here is CASSPGTASNQPQHF. For the CDR3, the DNA is TGTGCCAGTAGTCCGGGGACAGCTAGCAATCAGCCCCAGCATTTT. Using reference TRBV19 and TRBJ1-5 for the parts outside the CDR3, the full variable domain is DGGITQSPKYLFRKEGQNVTLSCEQNLNHDAMYWYRQDPGQGLRLIYYSQIVNDFQKGDIAEGYSVSREKKESFPLTVTSAQKNPTAFYLCASSPGTASNQPQHFGDGTRLSIL.

V usage is TRBV2 and J usage is TRBJ2-2; tentatively, D is TRBD2 (6 bases). The CDR3 is made up of 17 amino acids. Looked up from germline, CDR1 is SNHLY and CDR2 is FYNNEI. Trimming left V 7 bases short and J 2 bases short, with 20 bases between. The CDR3 DNA sequence: TGTGCCAGCATCCAACCCACGGGGGACGTCAACACCGGGGAGCTGTTTTTT. Its protein product is CASIQPTGDVNTGELFF.

This clone was seen more than once but under ten times. The chain has TRBV30 and TRBJ2-1; 12 nucleotides align to TRBD2. The V gene end was trimmed by 3 bases and the J gene end by 9 bases; junction bases not matched to a gene: 6. The CDR3 covers 14 residues. The germline CDR1 and CDR2 sequences are GTSNPN and SVGIG (reference sequence). CDR3: CAWRSSGGASEQFF. DNA for the CDR3: TGTGCCTGGAGGTCTAGCGGGGGGGCCTCTGAGCAGTTCTTC. The full variable domain, completed using reference TRBV30 and TRBJ2-1, is SQTIHQWPATLVQPVGSPLSLECTVEGTSNPNLYWYRQAAGRGLQLLFYSVGIGQISSEVPQNLSASRPQDRQFILSSKKLLLSDSGFYLCAWRSSGGASEQFFGPGTRLTVL.

For this clone: Distinct nucleotide sequences in the sample also encode this CDR3. This sequence joins TRBV30 and TRBJ2-3; 9 bases match TRBD2. Germline trimming cut 1 base from V and 3 bases from J; bases unmatched to any gene: 5. Germline CDR1 is GTSNPN and CDR2 is SVGIG (reference sequence). The CDR3 is 15 residues long. The CDR3 protein is CAWSEGLAITDTQYF. In DNA form, the CDR3 reads TGTGCCTGGAGTGAGGGACTAGCAATAACAGATACGCAGTATTTT. Variable domain in full (rest from reference TRBV30 and TRBJ2-3): SQTIHQWPATLVQPVGSPLSLECTVEGTSNPNLYWYRQAAGRGLQLLFYSVGIGQISSEVPQNLSASRPQDRQFILSSKKLLLSDSGFYLCAWSEGLAITDTQYFGPGTRLTVL.

V usage is TRBV5-1 and J usage is TRBJ2-3; TRBD2 aligns across 9 bases. This CDR3 has 15 residues. Unmatched junction bases numbered 6, after V lost 2 bases and J lost 5 bases. CDR1 is SGHRS, CDR2 YFSETQ, per germline. The chain's CDR3 is CASSFRGGAGDTQYF. The CDR3 DNA is TGCGCCAGCAGCTTTCGCGGGGGGGCCGGAGATACGCAGTATTTT.

This sequence joins TRBV4-1 and TRBJ1-1, with 7 bases that match TRBD1. V shed 0 bases and J 2 bases; nucleotides not matched to a gene: 9. The CDR3 is made up of 17 amino acids. Germline V gives CDR1 MGHRA, CDR2 YSYEKL. Here the CDR3 DNA reads TGCGCCAGCAGCCAAGATAAGGGGACAGCTGCCAACACTGAAGCTTTCTTT. This sequence encodes CASSQDKGTAANTEAFF.